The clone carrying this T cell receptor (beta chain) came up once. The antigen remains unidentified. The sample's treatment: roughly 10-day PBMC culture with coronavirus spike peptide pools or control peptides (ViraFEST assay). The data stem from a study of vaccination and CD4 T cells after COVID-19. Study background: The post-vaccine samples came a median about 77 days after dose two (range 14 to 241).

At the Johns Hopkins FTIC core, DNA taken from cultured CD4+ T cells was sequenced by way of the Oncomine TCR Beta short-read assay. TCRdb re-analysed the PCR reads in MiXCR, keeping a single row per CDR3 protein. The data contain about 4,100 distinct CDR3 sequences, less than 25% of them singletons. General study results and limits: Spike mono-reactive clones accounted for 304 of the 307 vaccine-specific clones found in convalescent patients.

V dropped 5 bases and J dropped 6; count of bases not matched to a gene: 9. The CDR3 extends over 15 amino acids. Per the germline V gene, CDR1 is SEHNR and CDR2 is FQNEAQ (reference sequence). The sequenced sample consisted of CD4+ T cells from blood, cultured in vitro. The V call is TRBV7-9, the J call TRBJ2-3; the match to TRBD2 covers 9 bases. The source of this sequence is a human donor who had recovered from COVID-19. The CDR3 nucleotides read TGTGCCAGCAGCCCCGACCAGACTAGCGGCGATACGCAGTATTTT. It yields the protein CASSPDQTSGDTQYF.